These 13 T cell receptor beta chains originate from one sample sequenced in a study of OX40 agonist ivuxolimab in advanced cancers. The table came from immunoSEQ multiplex PCR; TCRdb's copy has only in-frame clones and leaves some out. The sample includes around 100,000 clones, roughly 87% of them seen just once. The sequencing used CD4+ or CD8+ T cells sorted from blood, collected in a trial of the OX40 agonist ivuxolimab. These receptors were obtained from an adult with an advanced solid tumor such as melanoma, head and neck, liver or kidney cancer.

The chain combines TRBV11-2 with TRBJ1-5; maybe TRBD1 (6 bases). Per the germline V gene, CDR1 is SGHAT and CDR2 is FQNNGV. V lost 6 bases to trimming and J lost 4 bases, with 10 bases between them. The CDR3 covers 13 residues. The DNA for the CDR3 is TGTGCCAGCAGTAAGGGGGGAAATCAGCCCCAGCATTTT. Protein product: CASSKGGNQPQHF. The variable domain in full, completed from reference TRBV11-2 and TRBJ1-5, reads EAGVAQSPRYKIIEKRQSVAFWCNPISGHATLYWYQQILGQGPKLLIQFQNNGVVDDSQLPKDRFSAERLKGVDSTLKIQPAKLEDSAVYLCASSKGGNQPQHFGDGTRLSIL.

V gene TRBV18 combines with J gene TRBJ2-3; no clear D. V was trimmed by 3 bases and J by 8 bases, leaving 9 bases between them. Germline CDR1 KGHSH, CDR2 LQKENI. The CDR3 extends over 12 amino acids. The CDR3 loop reads CASSPTEGTQYF. The CDR3 DNA reads as TGTGCCAGCTCACCTACGGAAGGTACGCAGTATTTT. The full variable domain, its missing parts supplied by reference TRBV18 and TRBJ2-3, is NAGVMQNPRHLVRRRGQEARLRCSPMKGHSHVYWYRQLPEEGLKFMVYLQKENIIDESGMPKERFSAEFPKEGPSILRIQQVVRGDSAAYFCASSPTEGTQYFGPGTRLTVL.

This chain joins TRBV28 and TRBJ1-5; no clear D. Trimming stripped 3 bases from V and 6 bases from J, with 6 bases between. CDR3 length equals 12 residues. Looked up from germline, CDR1 is MDHEN and CDR2 is SYDVKM. In nucleotides, the CDR3 is TGTGCCAGCAGTTTTCCCGGTCAGCCCCAGCATTTT. Translated: CASSFPGQPQHF.

This clone was detected a few times. The V gene is TRBV7-2, the J gene TRBJ2-1; D not certain. CDR1 and CDR2 (germline): SGHTA, FQGNSA. The CDR3 spans 15 residues. V shed 3 bases and J shed 2 bases, with 11 bases lying between them. For the CDR3, the DNA is TGTGCCAGCAGCTTCTCAATATACACCTACAATGAGCAGTTCTTC. Protein sequence: CASSFSIYTYNEQFF.

The chain uses TRBV7-9 and TRBJ2-2, with D possibly TRBD2 on 6 matching bases. This CDR3 is 15 amino acids long. The germline gives CDR1 SEHNR, CDR2 FQNEAQ (reference sequence). Trimming removed 5 bases from V and 6 bases from J, with 16 bases in between. CDR3 residues: CASSPRLDLPGELFF. The CDR3 coding sequence is TGTGCCAGCAGCCCCCGACTAGACCTCCCCGGGGAGCTGTTTTTT.

J is TRBJ2-1 and V is TRBV15; 11 bases agree with TRBD2. V shed 1 base, J shed 6 bases, and the junction held 8 bases outside the gene matches. This CDR3 has 17 residues. Germline V CDR1 and CDR2: LNHNV, YYDKDF (reference sequence). CDR3 sequence (DNA): TGTGCCACCAGCAGAGGGATAGCGGGAGGGCTCCGCAATGAGCAGTTCTTC. It yields the protein CATSRGIAGGLRNEQFF.

This clone has only one observation. The chain employs TRBV28 and TRBJ2-3; D unresolved. This CDR3 is built from 12 residues. Trimming removed 5 bases at V and 0 bases at J, with 3 bases between. Germline values: CDR1 MDHEN, CDR2 SYDVKM. CDR3 sequence reads: CASSGSTDTQYF. CDR3 bases: TGTGCCAGCAGTGGCAGCACAGATACGCAGTATTTT.

The count of this clone is one. V gene TRBV19 combines with J gene TRBJ2-7; possibly TRBD1 for D (6 bases). Trimming cost V 6 bases and J 6 bases, with 12 bases left between them. The CDR3 sequence is 12 residues long. The germline V gene encodes CDR1 LNHDA and CDR2 SQIVND (reference sequence). In DNA form, the CDR3 reads TGTGCCAGTAGGACGGAGACAGGCGAGCAGTACTTC. Translating it yields CASRTETGEQYF.

The chain links TRBV6-5 to TRBJ1-2, with 10 nucleotides matching TRBD1. The CDR3 runs to 15 residues. CDR1 and CDR2 from the germline V gene are MNHEY and SVGAGI. The V segment lost 0 bases and the J segment 3 bases; nucleotides outside the gene matches: 1. CDR3 bases: TGTGCCAGCAGTTACTCGACAGGGGGCGACTATGGCTACACCTTC. This codes for CASSYSTGGDYGYTF.

V and J are TRBV10-3 and TRBJ2-7, with D perhaps matching TRBD2 (7 bases). Per germline, CDR1 ENHRY and CDR2 SYGVKD. V lost 0 bases to trimming and J lost 3 bases, with 12 bases between them. The CDR3 is made up of 15 amino acids. The DNA for the CDR3 is TGTGCCATCAGTGAGTCGCATAGGGGGGGCTACGAGCAGTACTTC. This sequence encodes CAISESHRGGYEQYF.

The chain has TRBV7-8 and TRBJ2-2; tentatively, D is TRBD1 or TRBD2 (5 bases each). This CDR3 comprises 17 residues. V gave up 2 bases and J gave up 6 bases, with 19 bases separating them. Germline lookup yields CDR1 SGHVS and CDR2 FQNEAQ. This chain's CDR3 is CASSLIPGTVRAGELFF. CDR3 DNA: TGTGCCAGCAGCTTAATCCCGGGGACCGTACGTGCCGGGGAGCTGTTTTTT. The full variable domain, completed using reference TRBV7-8 and TRBJ2-2, is GAGVSQSPRYKVAKRGQDVALRCDPISGHVSLFWYQQALGQGPEFLTYFQNEAQLDKSGLPSDRFFAERPEGSVSTLKIQRTQQEDSAVYLCASSLIPGTVRAGELFFGEGSRLTVL.

This chain connects TRBV4-2 to TRBJ2-5; D is undetermined. Looked up from germline, CDR1 is LGHNA and CDR2 is YNFKEQ. V was shortened by 0 bases and J by 1 base, with 9 bases between the two germline ends. This CDR3 has 15 residues. The CDR3 nucleotides read TGTGCCAGCAGCCAAGATCCAGCGCGCCAAGAGACCCAGTACTTC. This codes for CASSQDPARQETQYF.

V usage is TRBV7-9 and J usage is TRBJ1-4, with D perhaps TRBD1 (6 bases). V lost 0 bases, J lost 12 bases, and 14 bases lay in between. This CDR3 contains 14 residues. Germline assignment: CDR1 SEHNR and CDR2 FQNEAQ (reference sequence). CDR3 nucleotides: TGTGCCAGCAGCTTAGCGGAGGGACATCGAGAACTGTTTTTT. Amino acids: CASSLAEGHRELFF.